Below are 13 T cell receptor beta chains sequenced from a single sample in a study of T cell clones after liver transplantation. TCRdb's copy holds only in-frame clones and misses some; the assay was immunoSEQ multiplex PCR. This sample has approximately 51,000 clones, with 86% found just once. Sequences were derived from CD8+ T cells from blood, sampled 12 months after liver transplant. The receptors derive from a human patient who received a liver transplant. A share of the T cells may be of graft donor origin.

The chain links TRBV19 to TRBJ2-7, with a possible D match to TRBD1 (5 bases). V lost 1 base and J 2 bases, leaving 9 bases between the germline ends. The germline V gene encodes CDR1 LNHDA and CDR2 SQIVND (reference sequence). The CDR3 length is 14 residues. The DNA for the CDR3 is TGTGCCAGTAGTATAGGCACAGGAACCTACGAGCAGTACTTC. Translated: CASSIGTGTYEQYF.

The chain links TRBV4-1 to TRBJ2-5; D possibly corresponds to TRBD1 (6 bases). Germline CDR1 and CDR2: MGHRA and YSYEKL. V was trimmed by 1 base and J by 2 bases, leaving 17 bases between them. The length of the CDR3 is 17 residues. The chain's CDR3 is CASSQVWAGALQETQYF. CDR3 DNA: TGCGCCAGCAGCCAAGTTTGGGCAGGGGCTCTACAAGAGACCCAGTACTTC.

The CDR3, as DNA: TGTGCCAGCAGCCTGGGGGGTTACATGGGCAATGAGCAGTTCTTC. Translating gives CASSLGGYMGNEQFF. The rearrangement uses TRBV9 and TRBJ2-1; D possibly corresponds to TRBD2 (6 bases). V lost 4 bases and J lost 6, with 17 bases in between. The CDR3 covers 15 residues. Germline CDR1 SGDLS, CDR2 YYNGEE.

This clone was seen a few times. V is TRBV6-5 and J is TRBJ1-5, with D possibly being TRBD1 (6 bases). Germline V gene lookup returns CDR1 MNHEY and CDR2 SVGAGI. The V and J ends lost 5 bases and 7 bases respectively, with 15 bases between them. This CDR3 comprises 14 residues. CDR3 DNA: TGTGCCAGCAGTGCAACAGGGCTCGAGCAGCCCCAGCATTTT. Amino acid sequence: CASSATGLEQPQHF.

The chain employs TRBV5-4 and TRBJ2-1; D not certain. Per germline, CDR1 SGHNT and CDR2 YYREEE (reference sequence). The CDR3 totals 12 residues. V lost 0 bases to trimming and J lost 6 bases, with 4 bases between them. The CDR3 nucleotides are TGTGCCAGCAGCTTGGAGAGCAATGAGCAGTTCTTC. Translated, it gives CASSLESNEQFF.

This clone was seen only once. V is TRBV4-1 and J is TRBJ2-7; 13 nucleotides agree with TRBD2. The trim removed 5 bases at V and 3 bases at J, leaving 4 bases unmatched. Looked up from germline, CDR1 is MGHRA and CDR2 is YSYEKL. The CDR3 totals 15 residues. CDR3 protein: CASSTGTSGNYEQYF. CDR3 DNA sequence: TGCGCCAGCAGCACCGGGACTAGCGGGAACTACGAGCAGTACTTC.

This rearrangement joins TRBV28 to TRBJ2-7, with 9 positions matching TRBD1. The CDR3 is made up of 15 amino acids. From germline, CDR1 is MDHEN and CDR2 SYDVKM. Losses at the gene ends were 7 bases for V and 2 bases for J; bases not matched to a gene: 9. Here the CDR3 reads CASNFLRDRAYEQYF. CDR3 DNA sequence: TGTGCCAGCAATTTCCTCCGGGACAGGGCCTACGAGCAGTACTTC.

The J gene is TRBJ2-1, the V gene TRBV7-9; D ambiguous. Looked up from germline, CDR1 is SEHNR and CDR2 is FQNEAQ (reference sequence). The CDR3 is 11 residues long. Between the trimmed V and J ends, which lost 3 bases and 10 bases, there was a span of 7 bases. CDR3 sequence (DNA): TGTGCCAGCAGCTTGAATAGGGAGCAGTTCTTC. Its translation is CASSLNREQFF.

This chain uses TRBV7-9 with TRBJ2-5, with 7 positions matching TRBD1. J gave up 0 bases and V 2 bases, and 3 bases lay outside the gene matches. CDR1 and CDR2 (germline): SEHNR, FQNEAQ (reference sequence). The CDR3 contains 15 residues. DNA of the CDR3: TGTGCCAGCAGCTTAAACAGGGGATACCAAGAGACCCAGTACTTC. Translation: CASSLNRGYQETQYF.

V is TRBV4-1 and J is TRBJ2-1; TRBD2 might be the D (6 bases). Germline V gene data show CDR1 as MGHRA and CDR2 as YSYEKL. Trimming left V 6 bases short and J 1 base short, with 10 bases between. The CDR3 is 14 residues long. CDR3 sequence (DNA): TGCGCCAGCAGTTTCGCGGGGTCCTACAATGAGCAGTTCTTC. This gives the protein CASSFAGSYNEQFF.

The chain recombines TRBV27 with TRBJ1-2; D may be TRBD1 (5 bases). Trimming shortened V by 3 bases and J by 5 bases, and 10 bases separated the two germline ends. This CDR3 is 13 amino acids long. Germline lookup yields CDR1 MNHEY and CDR2 SMNVEV (reference sequence). For the CDR3, the DNA is TGTGCCAGCAGTTTCGGGACGGGGTATGGCTACACCTTC. It codes for CASSFGTGYGYTF.

This clone has just one count. V gene TRBV19 combines with J gene TRBJ2-5; D uncertain. Trimming cost V 3 bases and J 10 bases, with 15 bases left between them. Germline V gives CDR1 LNHDA, CDR2 SQIVND (reference sequence). The CDR3 totals 13 residues. CDR3 residues: CASSIMGTGDQYF. DNA for the CDR3: TGTGCCAGTAGTATTATGGGTACCGGTGACCAGTACTTC.

In its sample, this clone was seen a few times. CDR3 sequence reads: CASSVAGTGDGYTF. The CDR3 DNA reads TGTGCCAGTAGTGTAGCCGGGACAGGGGATGGCTACACCTTC. V and J are TRBV19 and TRBJ1-2; 10 bases align to TRBD1. The CDR3 consists of 14 residues. V trimming: 5 bases; J trimming: 6 bases; junction bases outside the gene matches: 6. The germline gives CDR1 LNHDA, CDR2 SQIVND (reference sequence).